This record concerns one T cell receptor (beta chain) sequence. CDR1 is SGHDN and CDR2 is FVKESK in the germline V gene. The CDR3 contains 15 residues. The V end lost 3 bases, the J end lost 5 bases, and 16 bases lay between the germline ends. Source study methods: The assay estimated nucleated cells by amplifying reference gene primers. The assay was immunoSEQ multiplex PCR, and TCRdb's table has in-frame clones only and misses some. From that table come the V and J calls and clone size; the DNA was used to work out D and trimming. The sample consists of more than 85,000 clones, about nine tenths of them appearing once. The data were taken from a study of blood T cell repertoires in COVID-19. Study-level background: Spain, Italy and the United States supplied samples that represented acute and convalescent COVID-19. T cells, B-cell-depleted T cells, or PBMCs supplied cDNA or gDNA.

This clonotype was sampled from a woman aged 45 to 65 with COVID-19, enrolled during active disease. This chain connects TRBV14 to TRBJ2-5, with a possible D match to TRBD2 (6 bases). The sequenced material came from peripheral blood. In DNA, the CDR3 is TGTGCCAGCAGCCAGGACTTGGGAGGAAGGGAGACCCAGTACTTC. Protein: CASSQDLGGRETQYF. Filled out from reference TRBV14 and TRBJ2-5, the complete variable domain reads EAGVTQFPSHSVIEKGQTVTLRCDPISGHDNLYWYRRVMGKEIKFLLHFVKESKQDESGMPNNRFLAERTGGTYSTLKVQPAELEDSGVYFCASSQDLGGRETQYFGPGTRLLVL.